The 20 T cell receptor beta chains given below trace back to one sample, sequenced in a study of beta chain features in type 1 diabetes. Their antigen targets remain unknown. Findings and limits, study-wide: Within each of all four CD4+ subsets, Type 1 diabetes patients had TCRB CDR3s that were moderately but significantly shorter.

The entirety of the isolated RNA underwent reverse transcription, so expressed TCRB transcripts were sequenced. TCRdb keeps only in-frame clones here, not all; method: immunoSEQ multiplex PCR. The profile shows about 700,000 clones, 13% of them singletons. The sample taken for sequencing was naive CD4+ T cells from blood. These receptor sequences come from a man between 18 and 29 years old with type 1 diabetes.

The rearrangement links TRBV5-1 to TRBJ2-2; possible D gene TRBD2, 5 bases. CDR3 length equals 15 residues. In germline, CDR1 is SGHRS, CDR2 YFSETQ. V was pared by 7 bases and J by 1 base, with 14 bases between. The CDR3 here is CASQRAERNTGELFF. The CDR3 nucleotides read TGCGCCAGCCAGAGGGCCGAGAGGAACACCGGGGAGCTGTTTTTT.

This clone was picked up a small number of times. The chain couples TRBV2 to TRBJ2-7, with D perhaps TRBD1 (6 bases). Germline V gives CDR1 SNHLY, CDR2 FYNNEI. Trimming pared 5 bases from V and 5 bases from J, leaving 16 bases between. The CDR3 sequence is 14 residues long. DNA for the CDR3: TGTGCCAGCAGTCGCCTCCGGGACATCAACGAGCAGTACTTC. Its translation is CASSRLRDINEQYF.

The rearrangement uses TRBV11-3 and TRBJ2-7; D not certain. From germline, CDR1 is SGHNT and CDR2 YENEEA. This CDR3 has 13 amino acids. V was clipped by 0 bases and J by 2 bases, with 5 bases between them. CDR3 residues: CASSLDSAYEQYF. CDR3 DNA sequence: TGTGCCAGCAGCTTAGACAGTGCCTACGAGCAGTACTTC. The variable domain in full, with the rest retrieved from reference TRBV11-3 and TRBJ2-7, is EAGVVQSPRYKIIEKKQPVAFWCNPISGHNTLYWYLQNLGQGPELLIRYENEEAVDDSQLPKDRFSAERLKGVDSTLKIQPAELGDSAVYLCASSLDSAYEQYFGPGTRLTVT.

This chain links TRBV6-1 with TRBJ2-5; unclear D gene. The CDR3 totals 12 residues. In germline, CDR1 is MNHNS, CDR2 SASEGT. The CDR3 sequence: CASRWVGETQYF. The CDR3 DNA is TGTGCTAGCCGTTGGGTAGGAGAGACCCAGTACTTC.

There are a few counts of this clone. V is TRBV30 and J is TRBJ1-1; tentative D call: TRBD1 (5 bases). CDR1 is GTSNPN and CDR2 is SVGIG in the germline V gene (reference sequence). The CDR3 sequence is 12 residues long. With 4 bases removed from V and 4 bases from J, the gap between germline ends came to 10 bases. The CDR3 DNA is TGTGCCTGGAACCCCGGGGGCACTGAAGCTTTCTTT. Its translation is CAWNPGGTEAFF.

A few counts support this clone. The genes are TRBV9 and TRBJ2-2, with TRBD1 matching 9 bases. Germline V gene lookup returns CDR1 SGDLS and CDR2 YYNGEE. Trimming cost V 4 bases and J 3 bases; bases outside gene matches: 13. This CDR3 has 18 residues. The CDR3 bases are TGTGCCAGCAGCTCCTTAAGGACAGGGGTGTTGGACACCGGGGAGCTGTTTTTT. Translating it yields CASSSLRTGVLDTGELFF.

This clone was detected only a few times. The chain uses TRBV30 and TRBJ1-2, with 9 positions matching TRBD1. This CDR3 is 12 amino acids long. Germline V gene data show CDR1 as GTSNPN and CDR2 as SVGIG (reference sequence). Trimming cost V 8 bases and J 3 bases; bases outside gene matches: 4. CDR3 loop: CAGRDRDYGYTF. The CDR3 nucleotides read TGTGCCGGCCGGGACAGGGACTATGGCTACACCTTC.

J is TRBJ2-3 and V is TRBV14, with D unclear. The CDR3 has 12 residues. V lost 4 bases to trimming and J lost 4 bases, with 6 bases between them. In germline, CDR1 is SGHDN, CDR2 FVKESK. The CDR3 reads CASSRVSDTQYF. CDR3 bases: TGTGCCAGCAGCCGTGTGTCAGATACGCAGTATTTT.

The chain couples TRBV4-1 to TRBJ1-4; 7 bases line up with TRBD1. The CDR3 runs to 16 residues. The V gene's germline CDR1 is MGHRA and CDR2 YSYEKL. V shed 2 bases and J 4 bases; nucleotides not matched to a gene: 7. The CDR3 sequence: CASSQSWGQNNEKLFF. CDR3 coding DNA: TGCGCCAGCAGCCAATCTTGGGGACAGAATAATGAAAAACTGTTTTTT.

This clone was recorded a few times. The same CDR3 also results from other DNA sequences found in this sample. The DNA of the CDR3 is TGTGCCTGGAGTGTTTTAACAGGGAATTCACCCCTCCACTTT. It translates to CAWSVLTGNSPLHF. The V gene is TRBV30, the J gene TRBJ1-6; D may be TRBD1 (6 bases). Deletions cut 0 bases from V and 7 bases from J, with 10 bases between. The CDR3 length is 14 residues. CDR1 is GTSNPN and CDR2 is SVGIG in the germline V gene (reference sequence).

This clone was detected only a few times. The J gene is TRBJ1-6, the V gene TRBV7-3; D uncertain. V was cut by 1 base and J by 8 bases, with 12 bases left in between. Germline CDR1 SGHTA, CDR2 FQGTGA. The CDR3 consists of 15 residues. The CDR3 DNA is TGTGCCAGCAGCTTAAATGTTCAGGATCATTCACCCCTCCACTTT. This codes for CASSLNVQDHSPLHF.

This clone was detected only a few times. This chain uses TRBV2 with TRBJ1-1, with D unresolved. V shed 1 base and J shed 4 bases, with 7 bases lying between them. The CDR3 length is 13 residues. Germline V CDR1 and CDR2: SNHLY, FYNNEI. The CDR3: CASSEEASTEAFF. The CDR3 DNA reads as TGTGCCAGCAGTGAAGAGGCCAGCACTGAAGCTTTCTTT.

This clone appeared a few times. The rearrangement joins TRBV7-9 to TRBJ2-5; 10 nucleotides match TRBD2. This CDR3 is 15 amino acids long. Germline CDR1 reads SEHNR; CDR2 reads FQNEAQ (reference sequence). Germline trimming cut 2 bases from V and 1 base from J; bases unmatched to any gene: 1. The CDR3 sequence: CASSLLAGVQETQYF. In DNA form, the CDR3 reads TGTGCCAGCAGCTTACTAGCGGGGGTCCAAGAGACCCAGTACTTC. Complete variable domain (other parts from reference TRBV7-9 and TRBJ2-5): DTGVSQNPRHKITKRGQNVTFRCDPISEHNRLYWYRQTLGQGPEFLTYFQNEAQLEKSRLLSDRFSAERPKGSFSTLEIQRTEQGDSAMYLCASSLLAGVQETQYFGPGTRLLVL.

This clone was seen more than once but under ten times. This chain uses TRBV7-2 with TRBJ2-6; D call uncertain. Trimming cost V 2 bases and J 0 bases, with 5 bases left between them. CDR1 SGHTA and CDR2 FQGNSA come from the germline V gene. CDR3 length: 15 amino acids. The CDR3 is CASSLRPSGANVLTF. In DNA, the CDR3 is TGTGCCAGCAGCTTACGGCCCTCTGGGGCCAACGTCCTGACTTTC. Full variable domain (remainder filled in from reference TRBV7-2 and TRBJ2-6): GAGVSQSPSNKVTEKGKDVELRCDPISGHTALYWYRQSLGQGLEFLIYFQGNSAPDKSGLPSDRFSAERTGGSVSTLTIQRTQQEDSAVYLCASSLRPSGANVLTFGAGSRLTVL.

This clone came up a few times. The chain has TRBV11-2 and TRBJ2-2; unclear D gene. Germline lookup yields CDR1 SGHAT and CDR2 FQNNGV. The germline V and J ends were trimmed by 4 bases and 3 bases, with 3 bases remaining between them. The CDR3 length is 12 residues. The CDR3, as DNA: TGTGCCAGCAGCTACCACACCGGGGAGCTGTTTTTT. Translated, it gives CASSYHTGELFF.

This clone was seen only a few times. The CDR3 here is CAARSPSGANVLTF. In DNA, the CDR3 is TGTGCCGCACGGTCTCCCTCTGGGGCCAACGTCCTGACTTTC. V gene TRBV6-5 combines with J gene TRBJ2-6; D not certain. This CDR3 spans 14 amino acids. CDR1 is MNHEY, CDR2 SVGAGI, per germline. Trimming cost V 11 bases and J 0 bases, with 11 bases left between them.

This sequence joins TRBV28 and TRBJ2-2; unclear D gene. CDR1 is MDHEN, CDR2 SYDVKM, per germline. The CDR3 is 12 amino acids. Trimming took off 1 base at V and 6 bases at J, with 3 bases between the two ends. DNA for the CDR3: TGTGCCAGCAGTTTATTCTCCGGGGAGCTGTTTTTT. Its protein product is CASSLFSGELFF.

This clone was observed a few times. This chain uses TRBV6-5 with TRBJ1-1, with D uncertain. CDR1 is MNHEY and CDR2 is SVGAGI in the germline V gene. Trimming stripped 2 bases from V and 2 bases from J, with 12 bases between. The CDR3 consists of 15 residues. CDR3 in amino acids: CASSYDRWINTEAFF. Here the CDR3 DNA reads TGTGCCAGCAGTTACGATAGATGGATAAACACTGAAGCTTTCTTT.

This chain links TRBV4-1 with TRBJ2-1; possibly TRBD1 for D (5 bases). There are 15 residues in the CDR3. V shed 0 bases and J shed 4 bases, with 10 bases lying between them. Germline V gives CDR1 MGHRA, CDR2 YSYEKL. CDR3: CASSQDPDKYNEQFF. In DNA, the CDR3 is TGCGCCAGCAGCCAAGATCCGGACAAGTACAATGAGCAGTTCTTC.

The chain combines TRBV7-3 with TRBJ2-3; weak D call: TRBD1 (5 bases). Germline V lookup: CDR1 SGHTA, CDR2 FQGTGA. CDR3 length: 17 residues. With 5 bases removed from V and 2 bases from J, the gap between germline ends came to 20 bases. Written as DNA, the CDR3 is TGTGCCAGCAGCCCCTACTTCATGGGGCCTGACACAGATACGCAGTATTTT. Translating gives CASSPYFMGPDTDTQYF.